This is a list of T cell receptor beta chains from one sample in a study of T cell changes during pregnancy in multiple sclerosis. Here immunoSEQ multiplex PCR was the method, and the copy in TCRdb shows in-frame clones only, minus some. The sample holds tens of thousands of clones, 80% to 95% seen once. The sample here was CD4+ T cells from peripheral blood mononuclear cells, taken in the third trimester of pregnancy. The source is a female donor in good health, enrolled as a control in a pregnancy study. Each CDR3 is given with its conserved first and last residue. The D gene is left open where the match is weak. Clone sizes are given selectively: once, few, many, or a class where the clone is expanded.

D gene: .; clone size: .; J gene: TRBJ2-7; CDR3 length: 12; V gene: TRBV29-1; CDR3 DNA: TGCAGCGTTGCTAGAGCCCCCTACGAGCAGTACTTC; CDR3 protein: CSVARAPYEQYF
D gene: .; clone size: .; J gene: TRBJ2-3; CDR3 length: 15; V gene: TRBV7-9; CDR3 DNA: TGTGCCAGCAGCTTAGGGGGGCCTAGCACAGATACGCAGTATTTT; CDR3 protein: CASSLGGPSTDTQYF
D gene: .; clone size: .; J gene: TRBJ1-3; CDR3 length: 15; V gene: TRBV18; CDR3 DNA: TGTGCCAGCTCACCAGGGCAGACGATTGGAAACACCATATATTTT; CDR3 protein: CASSPGQTIGNTIYF
D gene: .; clone size: few; J gene: TRBJ1-1; CDR3 length: 13; V gene: TRBV1; CDR3 DNA: TGCACCAGCAGCCCCGGCAGGGGCACTGAAGCTTTCTTT; CDR3 protein: CTSSPGRGTEAFF
D gene: TRBD2; clone size: .; J gene: TRBJ2-1; CDR3 length: 16; V gene: TRBV4-3; CDR3 DNA: TGCGCCAGCAGCCAGGCTAGCGGGGGGGCCTTCAATGAGCAGTTCTTC; CDR3 protein: CASSQASGGAFNEQFF
D gene: .; clone size: .; J gene: TRBJ1-1; CDR3 length: 14; V gene: TRBV5-1; CDR3 DNA: TGCGCCAGCAATTCAGGCACCGTAAACACTGAAGCTTTCTTT; CDR3 protein: CASNSGTVNTEAFF
D gene: .; clone size: .; J gene: TRBJ2-7; CDR3 length: 15; V gene: TRBV7-2; CDR3 DNA: TGTGCCAGCAGCTCCCGACCAGGTCAGGCTACCGAGCAGTACTTC; CDR3 protein: CASSSRPGQATEQYF
D gene: TRBD1; clone size: .; J gene: TRBJ1-1; CDR3 length: 13; V gene: TRBV5-4; CDR3 DNA: TGTGCCAGCAGCGCGGACAGGTCCACTGAAGCTTTCTTT; CDR3 protein: CASSADRSTEAFF
D gene: .; clone size: .; J gene: TRBJ1-1; CDR3 length: 14; V gene: TRBV28; CDR3 DNA: TGTGCCAGCAGCCCGCCAGGAGGGAACACTGAAGCTTTCTTT; CDR3 protein: CASSPPGGNTEAFF
D gene: TRBD2; clone size: .; J gene: TRBJ2-5; CDR3 length: 16; V gene: TRBV2; CDR3 DNA: TGTGCCAGCGGCACCCTAGCGGGGGGGACAAAAGAGACCCAGTACTTC; CDR3 protein: CASGTLAGGTKETQYF
D gene: .; clone size: .; J gene: TRBJ1-2; CDR3 length: 13; V gene: TRBV29-1; CDR3 DNA: TGCAGCGTTGCCCATAACTCTAACTATGGCTACACCTTC; CDR3 protein: CSVAHNSNYGYTF